The 5 T cell receptor beta chains given below trace back to one sample, sequenced in a study of blood T cell repertoires in COVID-19. Only in-frame clones appear in the TCRdb table, and some are missing; sequencing was by immunoSEQ multiplex PCR. Here the sample spans nearly 11,000 clones, over 70% being singletons. The specimen was peripheral blood. These receptors came from a human donor in a cohort sampled during active COVID-19.

The genes are TRBV7-2 and TRBJ2-1; 11 bases agree with TRBD1. CDR3 length: 15 amino acids. J lost 9 bases, V lost 1 base, and 5 bases had no gene match. Germline assignment: CDR1 SGHTA and CDR2 FQGNSA. This chain's CDR3 is CASSLGGQGAGEQFF. CDR3 nucleotide sequence: TGTGCCAGCAGCTTAGGAGGACAGGGGGCGGGTGAGCAGTTCTTC.

The chain carries TRBV30 and TRBJ1-2; 8 bases fit TRBD1. There are 13 residues in the CDR3. Germline loops: CDR1 GTSNPN, CDR2 SVGIG (reference sequence). V shed 2 bases and J 8 bases; nucleotides not matched to a gene: 7. The CDR3 protein is CAWSTGTGGGYTF. The CDR3 bases are TGTGCCTGGAGTACCGGGACAGGAGGGGGCTACACCTTC.

This sequence joins TRBV19 and TRBJ2-7; 8 nucleotides align to TRBD2. J gave up 1 base and V 5 bases, and 4 bases lay outside the gene matches. The V gene's germline CDR1 is LNHDA and CDR2 SQIVND (reference sequence). This CDR3 has 14 residues. In nucleotides, the CDR3 is TGTGCCAGTAGTCCGGGGGGGGCGTCCTACGAGCAGTACTTC. As protein: CASSPGGASYEQYF.

The chain recombines TRBV7-9 with TRBJ1-3; D possibly corresponds to TRBD1 (5 bases). The V gene's germline CDR1 is SEHNR and CDR2 FQNEAQ (reference sequence). V gave up 7 bases and J gave up 7 bases, with 14 bases separating them. The length of the CDR3 is 13 residues. CDR3 bases: TGTGCCAGCACATACGGCGGGACGAACACCATATATTTT. This sequence encodes CASTYGGTNTIYF.

The CDR3 reads CASSVTGINYGYTF. Here the CDR3 DNA reads TGTGCCAGCAGCGTGACAGGGATTAACTATGGCTACACCTTC. The chain combines TRBV6-5 with TRBJ1-2; 7 bases agree with TRBD1. Germline CDR1 reads MNHEY; CDR2 reads SVGAGI. The CDR3 spans 14 residues. Trimming at V came to 6 bases and at J to 1 base, leaving 5 bases not matched to a gene.